The clone carrying this TCR beta chain was detected only once. The sample is drawn from a study of T cell changes during pregnancy in multiple sclerosis. CDR3 length: 14 amino acids. Trimming pared 6 bases from V and 1 base from J, leaving 12 bases between. The germline gives CDR1 SEHNR, CDR2 FQNEAQ (reference sequence). Here immunoSEQ multiplex PCR was the method, and the copy in TCRdb shows in-frame clones only, minus some. There are some 29,000 clones in the sample; roughly 90% occur only once, and approximately 8% lies in the top ten. This material consisted of CD8+ T cells from peripheral blood mononuclear cells, taken before pregnancy. The chain is built from TRBV7-9 and TRBJ2-5; tentatively, D is TRBD1 (6 bases). The sequence came from a female donor with multiple sclerosis, enrolled in a pregnancy study. In DNA form, the CDR3 reads TGTGCCAGCAGGCGAGGGGGACCCCAAGAGACCCAGTACTTC. Protein sequence: CASRRGGPQETQYF. Combining the CDR3 with reference TRBV7-9 and TRBJ2-5 gives the whole variable domain DTGVSQNPRHKITKRGQNVTFRCDPISEHNRLYWYRQTLGQGPEFLTYFQNEAQLEKSRLLSDRFSAERPKGSFSTLEIQRTEQGDSAMYLCASRRGGPQETQYFGPGTRLLVL.